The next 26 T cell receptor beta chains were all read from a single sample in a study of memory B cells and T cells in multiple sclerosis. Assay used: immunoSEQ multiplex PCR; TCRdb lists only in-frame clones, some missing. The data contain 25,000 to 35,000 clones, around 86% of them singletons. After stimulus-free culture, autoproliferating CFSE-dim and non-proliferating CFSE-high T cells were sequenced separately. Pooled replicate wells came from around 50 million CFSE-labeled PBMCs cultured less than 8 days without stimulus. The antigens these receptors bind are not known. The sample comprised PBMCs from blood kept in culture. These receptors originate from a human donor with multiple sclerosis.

The chain's CDR3 is CASSVPRGANYGYTF. The DNA for the CDR3 is TGTGCCAGCAGCGTCCCGCGGGGAGCTAACTATGGCTACACCTTC. The V and J genes are TRBV11-3 and TRBJ1-2, with D unclear. With 5 bases removed from V and 0 bases from J, the gap between germline ends came to 13 bases. Per the germline V gene, CDR1 is SGHNT and CDR2 is YENEEA. The CDR3 is 15 residues long.

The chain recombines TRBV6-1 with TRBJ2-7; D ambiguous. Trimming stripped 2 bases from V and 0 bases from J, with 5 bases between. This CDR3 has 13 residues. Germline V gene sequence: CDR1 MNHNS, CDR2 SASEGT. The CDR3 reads CASSEPPSYEQYF. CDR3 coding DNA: TGTGCCAGCAGTGAACCACCCTCCTACGAGCAGTACTTC.

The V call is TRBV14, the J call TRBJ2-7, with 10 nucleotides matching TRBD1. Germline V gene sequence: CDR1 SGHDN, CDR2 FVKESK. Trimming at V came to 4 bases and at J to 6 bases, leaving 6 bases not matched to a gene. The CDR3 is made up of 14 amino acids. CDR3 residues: CASSPAGTGVEQYF. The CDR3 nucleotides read TGTGCCAGCAGCCCAGCCGGGACAGGGGTCGAGCAGTACTTC.

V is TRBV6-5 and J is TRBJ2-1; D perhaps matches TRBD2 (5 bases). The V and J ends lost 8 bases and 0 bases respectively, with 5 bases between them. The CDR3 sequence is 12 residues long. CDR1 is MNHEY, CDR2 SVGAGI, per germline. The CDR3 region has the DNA TGTGCCAGCGGGAGCTCCTACAATGAGCAGTTCTTC. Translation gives CASGSSYNEQFF.

The CDR3 DNA reads as TGTGCCAGTAGTATCCTTCTCCGGCCCCGAGAGCAGTACTTC. It yields the protein CASSILLRPREQYF. The chain has TRBV19 and TRBJ2-7; unclear D gene. From germline, CDR1 is LNHDA and CDR2 SQIVND (reference sequence). CDR3 size: 14 residues. Trimming took 3 bases from V and 7 from J, leaving 16 bases between them.

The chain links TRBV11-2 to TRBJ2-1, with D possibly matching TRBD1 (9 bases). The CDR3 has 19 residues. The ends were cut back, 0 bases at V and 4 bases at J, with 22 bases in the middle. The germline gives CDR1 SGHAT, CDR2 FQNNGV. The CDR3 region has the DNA TGTGCCAGCAGCTTAGATTGGGACAGGGCGGGGGGTGGTTACAATGAGCAGTTCTTC. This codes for CASSLDWDRAGGGYNEQFF.

The CDR3 nucleotides are TGTGCCAGCAGACTTAGGGGAGAGCAGTTCTTC. Its translation: CASRLRGEQFF. The rearrangement links TRBV7-8 to TRBJ2-1; perhaps TRBD1 as D (5 bases). This CDR3 is built from 11 residues. CDR1 and CDR2 (germline): SGHVS, FQNEAQ. Trimming pared 6 bases from V and 10 bases from J, leaving 10 bases between.

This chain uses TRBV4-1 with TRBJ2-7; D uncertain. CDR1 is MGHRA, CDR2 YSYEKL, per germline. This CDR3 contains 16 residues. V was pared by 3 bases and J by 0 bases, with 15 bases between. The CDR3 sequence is CASSQKTERSSYEQYF. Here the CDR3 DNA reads TGCGCCAGCAGCCAGAAGACCGAACGCAGCTCCTACGAGCAGTACTTC.

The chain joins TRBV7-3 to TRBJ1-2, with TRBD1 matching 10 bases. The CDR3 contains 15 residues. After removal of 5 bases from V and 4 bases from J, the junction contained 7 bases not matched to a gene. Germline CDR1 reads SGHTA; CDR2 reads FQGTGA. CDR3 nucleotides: TGTGCCAGCAGCCCAGGGACAGGGGTTGGCTATGGCTACACCTTC. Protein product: CASSPGTGVGYGYTF.

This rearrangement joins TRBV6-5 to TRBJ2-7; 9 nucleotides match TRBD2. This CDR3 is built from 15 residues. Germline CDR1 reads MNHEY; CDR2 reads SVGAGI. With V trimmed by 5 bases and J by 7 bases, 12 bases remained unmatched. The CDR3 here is CASSPPGTSLREQYF. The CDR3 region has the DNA TGTGCCAGCAGTCCGCCCGGGACTAGCTTGCGGGAGCAGTACTTC.

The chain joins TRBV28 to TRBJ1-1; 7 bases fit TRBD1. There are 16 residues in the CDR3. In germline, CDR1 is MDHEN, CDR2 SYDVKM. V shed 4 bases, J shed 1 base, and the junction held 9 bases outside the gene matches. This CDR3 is CASSSRRGRGNTEAFF. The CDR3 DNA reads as TGTGCCAGCAGTTCCCGAAGGGGGCGCGGGAACACTGAAGCTTTCTTT.

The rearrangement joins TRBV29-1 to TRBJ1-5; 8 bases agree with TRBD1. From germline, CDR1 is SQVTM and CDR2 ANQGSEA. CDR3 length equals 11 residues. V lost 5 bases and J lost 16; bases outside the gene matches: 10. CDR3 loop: CSVTSGTGQHF. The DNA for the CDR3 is TGCAGCGTTACCTCCGGGACAGGCCAACATTTT. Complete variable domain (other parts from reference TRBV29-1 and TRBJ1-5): SAVISQKPSRDICQRGTSLTIQCQVDSQVTMMFWYRQQPGQSLTLIATANQGSEATYESGFVIDKFPISRPNLTFSTLTVSNMSPEDSSIYLCSVTSGTGQHFGDGTRLSIL.

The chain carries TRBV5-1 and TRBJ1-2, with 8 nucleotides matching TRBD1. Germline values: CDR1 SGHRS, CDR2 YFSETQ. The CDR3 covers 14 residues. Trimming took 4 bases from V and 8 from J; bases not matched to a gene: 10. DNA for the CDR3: TGCGCCAGCAGCCCTGGACAGGGAGGTAGAGGCTACACCTTC. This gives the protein CASSPGQGGRGYTF.

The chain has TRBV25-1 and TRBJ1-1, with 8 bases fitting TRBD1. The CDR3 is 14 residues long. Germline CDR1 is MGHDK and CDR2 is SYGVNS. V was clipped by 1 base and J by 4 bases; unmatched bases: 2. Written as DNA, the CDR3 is TGTGCCAGCAGTGAATTGCAGGGGGCCACTGAAGCTTTCTTT. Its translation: CASSELQGATEAFF.

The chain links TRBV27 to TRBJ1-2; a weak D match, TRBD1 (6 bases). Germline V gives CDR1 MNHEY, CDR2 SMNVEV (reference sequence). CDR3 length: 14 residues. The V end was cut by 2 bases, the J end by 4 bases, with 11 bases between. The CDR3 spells CASSLRQGIYGYTF. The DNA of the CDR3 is TGTGCCAGCAGTTTAAGGCAGGGGATCTATGGCTACACCTTC.

The CDR3 DNA reads as TGTGCCAGCAGTTCCACTAGCGGGAGCCACAATGAGCAGTTCTTC. Amino acids: CASSSTSGSHNEQFF. The chain carries TRBV28 and TRBJ2-1, with 11 bases that match TRBD2. The germline V gene has CDR1 MDHEN and CDR2 SYDVKM. The CDR3 length is 15 residues. Germline trimming cut 4 bases from V and 5 bases from J; bases unmatched to any gene: 4. Supplemented by reference TRBV28 and TRBJ2-1, the full variable domain reads DVKVTQSSRYLVKRTGEKVFLECVQDMDHENMFWYRQDPGLGLRLIYFSYDVKMKEKGDIPEGYSVSREKKERFSLILESASTNQTSMYLCASSSTSGSHNEQFFGPGTRLTVL.

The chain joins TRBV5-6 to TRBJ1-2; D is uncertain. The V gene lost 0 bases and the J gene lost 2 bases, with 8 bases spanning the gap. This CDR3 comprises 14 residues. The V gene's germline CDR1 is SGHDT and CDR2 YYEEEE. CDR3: CASSLGAANYGYTF. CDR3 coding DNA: TGTGCCAGCAGCTTGGGGGCGGCAAACTATGGCTACACCTTC.

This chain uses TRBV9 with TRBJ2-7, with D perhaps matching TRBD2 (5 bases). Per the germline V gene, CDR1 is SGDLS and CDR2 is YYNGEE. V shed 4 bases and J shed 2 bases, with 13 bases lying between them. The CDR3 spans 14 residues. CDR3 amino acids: CASSPWTGTYEQYF. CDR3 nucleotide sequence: TGTGCCAGCAGCCCCTGGACGGGGACCTACGAGCAGTACTTC.

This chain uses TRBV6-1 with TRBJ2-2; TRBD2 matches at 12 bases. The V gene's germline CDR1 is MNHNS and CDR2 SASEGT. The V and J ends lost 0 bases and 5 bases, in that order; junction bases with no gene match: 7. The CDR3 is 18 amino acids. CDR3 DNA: TGTGCCAGCAGTGAAGCCTCTACTAGCGGGAGGATGACCGGGGAGCTGTTTTTT. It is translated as CASSEASTSGRMTGELFF.

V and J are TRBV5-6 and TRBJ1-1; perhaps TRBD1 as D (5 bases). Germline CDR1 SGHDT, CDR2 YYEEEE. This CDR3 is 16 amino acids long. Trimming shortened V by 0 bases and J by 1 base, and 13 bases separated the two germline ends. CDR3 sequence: CASSLGPQGPNTEAFF. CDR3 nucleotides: TGTGCCAGCAGCTTGGGACCGCAGGGACCGAACACTGAAGCTTTCTTT.

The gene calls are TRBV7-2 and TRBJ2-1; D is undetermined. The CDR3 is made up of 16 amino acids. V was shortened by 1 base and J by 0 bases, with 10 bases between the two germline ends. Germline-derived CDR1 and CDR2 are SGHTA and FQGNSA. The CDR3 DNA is TGTGCCAGCAGCTTAGTGTCCAGAGGCTCCTACAATGAGCAGTTCTTC. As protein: CASSLVSRGSYNEQFF.

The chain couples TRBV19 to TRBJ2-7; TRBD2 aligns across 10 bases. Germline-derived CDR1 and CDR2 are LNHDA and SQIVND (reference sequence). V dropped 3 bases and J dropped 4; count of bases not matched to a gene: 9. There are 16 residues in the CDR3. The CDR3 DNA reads TGTGCCAGTAGTATGGTCGGGTCTAGCGGGAGTTACGAGCAGTACTTC. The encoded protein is CASSMVGSSGSYEQYF.

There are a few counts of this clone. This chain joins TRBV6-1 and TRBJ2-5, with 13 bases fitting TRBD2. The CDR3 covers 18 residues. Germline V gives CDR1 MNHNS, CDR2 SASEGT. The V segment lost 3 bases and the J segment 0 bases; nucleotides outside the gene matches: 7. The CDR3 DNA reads TGTGCCAGCAGTGAGGAACTAGCGGGGGGGCGGGACCAAGAGACCCAGTACTTC. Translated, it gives CASSEELAGGRDQETQYF.

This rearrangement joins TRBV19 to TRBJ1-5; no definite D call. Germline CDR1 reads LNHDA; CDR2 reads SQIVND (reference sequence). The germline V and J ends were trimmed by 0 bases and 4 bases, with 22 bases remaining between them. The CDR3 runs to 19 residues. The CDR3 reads CASSIDSVWRLGYNQPQHF. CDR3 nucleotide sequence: TGTGCCAGTAGTATAGATAGCGTATGGCGACTTGGTTATAATCAGCCCCAGCATTTT.

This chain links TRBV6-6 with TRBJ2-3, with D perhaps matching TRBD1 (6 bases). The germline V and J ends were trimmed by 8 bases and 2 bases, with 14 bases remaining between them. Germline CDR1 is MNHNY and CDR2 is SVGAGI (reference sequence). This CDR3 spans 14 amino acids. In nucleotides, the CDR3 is TGTGCCAGCTTTAGGGGGATAGACACAGATACGCAGTATTTT. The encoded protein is CASFRGIDTDTQYF.

The CDR3 bases are TGTGCCAGTAGGACGACAGGGACAGATACGCAGTATTTT. It specifies CASRTTGTDTQYF. The rearrangement joins TRBV19 to TRBJ2-3, with TRBD1 matching over 7 bases. V gave up 6 bases and J gave up 3 bases; unmatched junction bases: 3. The CDR3 consists of 13 residues. Germline V CDR1 and CDR2: LNHDA, SQIVND (reference sequence).